This T cell receptor beta chain derives from a study of Japanese encephalitis immunity and Zika vaccine responses (dated by TCRdb to the early 2020s). For the wider study: Each included participant got alum-adjuvanted ZPIV three times, at weeks 0, 4 and 28, with every dose being 5.0 ug. Over 9 participants were given two doses of JEV vaccine (IXIARO) 28 days apart, two to three months before the first ZPIV dose. One dose of YFV vaccine (YF-VAX) was administered before ZPIV to over 11 participants, and 8 to 10 participants were flavivirus-naive. Roughly six representative participants per pre-vaccination group were picked for TCR sequencing, using samples from week 52 and from week 0, the point after pre-vaccination but before ZPIV. TCR repertoires from three flavivirus-naive individuals were additionally analyzed at weeks 2, 6 and 52 after the start of ZPIV vaccination. For stimulations, either ZIKV structural-protein peptide pools divided into flavivirus-conserved and non-conserved sets or JEV or YFV peptides matching the pre-vaccination were used. ZIKV peptides were 15-mers overlapping by 11 residues, selected for NetMHCpan/NetMHCII-predicted epitopes with affinity below 50 nM. The study tested whether prior Japanese encephalitis virus (JEV) or yellow fever virus (YFV) vaccination shaped CD4 T cell responses to the Zika vaccine.

Overall study outcomes, separate from this receptor: Only a few individuals showed CD8 T cell responses to ZIKV peptide pools, and those responses were very low in magnitude. Only a subset of trial participants with three doses and adequate samples was analyzed, not the entire vaccinated cohort. After ZPIV, a significant decrease in repertoire richness of CD4 T cells responding to conserved ZIKV epitopes was observed in JEV-pre-vaccinated donors. JEV-pre-vaccinated donors showed higher repertoire similarity across time-points and stimulations than YFV-pre-vaccinated donors, indicating more clonotypes common to ZIKV and JEV stimulation. Samples grouped by participant and showed no similarity between individuals, suggesting that no public TCRs were detected. Because there were not enough samples, the peptide pools could not be deconvoluted, which meant the specific peptides behind the cross-reactive responses went unidentified.

After labeling with CellTrace CFSE, PBMCs were cultured for 6 days in RPMI containing roughly 8% human serum along with peptide pools, each at about 0.98 ug/mL. On a BD FACSAria, proliferating CD4 T cells were sorted without fixation as live CD56-CD19-CD16-CD3+CD4+ CFSE-low cells. Enrolled adults were healthy and were found to be seronegative for ZIKV, JEV, YFV, DENV and WNV by microneutralization screening. The samples were taken from a phase 1, double-blinded, randomized, placebo-controlled trial testing an alum-adjuvanted Zika purified-inactivated virus (ZPIV) vaccine. Peripheral blood mononuclear cells were isolated using a standard procedure and kept frozen in liquid nitrogen until needed. Relative to its sample, this clonotype is medium-sized (0.01 to 0.1%). Base qualities are not at hand, and no much larger clone is one base apart. Counted from cysteine to phenylalanine, this CDR3 has 14 amino acids. Only CDR3 DNA is held: 42 bases, read in frame from base 1. V is cut back by 5 bases and J by 4 bases, with 3 bases in the junction unmatched. The CDR1 and CDR2 encoded by the germline V gene are SGHTA and FQGTGA.

To prepare the library, 5' RACE was applied. Before sequencing, TCRbeta libraries were pooled in proportion to the sorted cell numbers of each library. Total RNA from sorted cells was extracted with RNAzol RT, and cDNA was made with an oligo(dT) primer and a template-switching oligo. The TCRbeta V-CDR3-J region was PCR-amplified with Kapa HiFi using a SMARTer oligo primer and a TCRbeta constant-region primer. Illumina adaptors and sample-specific index barcodes were added in a second PCR, followed by HighPrep bead cleanup and Bioanalyzer confirmation of a band of roughly 650 bp. Sequencing of the libraries was done on an Illumina MiSeq using 2x151 bp paired-end reads. Processing in the source paper ran as follows. Reads were demultiplexed with an in-house Java program, and TCRbeta annotations were assigned and clonotypes were counted with MiXCR. To assess repertoire overlap, Morisita-Horn indices from the R package vegan were used, along with UPGMA clustering and Circos plots of recurring clonotypes. Shannon diversity and richness were normalized to the highest possible value given the input cell numbers, yielding values from 0 to 1. CDR3beta sequences were aligned using MUSCLE, distances were calculated using SeqinR, and multidimensional scaling was plotted in R. TCRdb trimmed public reads at Q25 via fastp, called clones via MiXCR and kept in-frame beta chains. Identical CDR3 protein sequences are pooled into one entry, listed with their most common genes and DNA. None of the V and J calls come from the authors' own analysis; TCRdb made them. This sample comprises roughly 500 distinct CDR3 sequences, 2% to 2.5% of them detected only once. The ten largest account for 20% to 25% of the sample.

The chain uses TRBV7-3 and TRBJ2-3; 10 of the junction bases match TRBD2. The origin of this receptor is an adult woman who received an inactivated Zika virus vaccine. The source material was antigen-activated CD4+ T cells from blood, cultured, sampled during a Zika inactivated vaccine study. The DNA sequence is as follows: TGTGCCAGCAGCCTGGGACTAGCGTCAGATACGCAGTATTTT. Protein translation: CASSLGLASDTQYF.